What follows are 21 T cell receptor beta chains derived from one specimen sequenced in a study of cytomegalovirus exposure and HLA in healthy donors. Both 60 Vbeta primers and 13 Jbeta primers went into the PCR. Here immunoSEQ multiplex PCR was the method, and the copy in TCRdb shows in-frame clones only, minus some. Here the sample spans about 160,000 clones, roughly four fifths being singletons. Specimen: PBMCs. These receptors originate from a man aged 35 to 55 in good health and CMV-seronegative.

V and J are TRBV7-8 and TRBJ2-7; 10 bases are shared with TRBD1. Germline CDR1 SGHVS, CDR2 FQNEAQ. CDR3 length: 14 residues. V was pared by 7 bases and J by 7 bases, with 10 bases of the junction left unmatched. CDR3 residues: CASTRQGASGEQYF. CDR3 DNA: TGTGCCAGCACCAGACAGGGGGCAAGTGGGGAGCAGTACTTC. The complete variable domain, with remaining parts taken from reference TRBV7-8 and TRBJ2-7, reads GAGVSQSPRYKVAKRGQDVALRCDPISGHVSLFWYQQALGQGPEFLTYFQNEAQLDKSGLPSDRFFAERPEGSVSTLKIQRTQQEDSAVYLCASTRQGASGEQYFGPGTRLTVT.

The chain has TRBV5-4 and TRBJ1-1; perhaps TRBD1 as D (6 bases). Germline V gene data show CDR1 as SGHNT and CDR2 as YYREEE (reference sequence). CDR3 length: 16 amino acids. The germline V and J ends were trimmed by 3 bases and 2 bases, with 17 bases remaining between them. The CDR3 protein is CASSWGITGLNTEAFF. The DNA of the CDR3 is TGTGCCAGCAGCTGGGGGATTACAGGGTTAAACACTGAAGCTTTCTTT.

The J gene is TRBJ2-7, the V gene TRBV30, with D perhaps TRBD2 (5 bases). This CDR3 comprises 13 residues. Germline V gives CDR1 GTSNPN, CDR2 SVGIG (reference sequence). Between the trimmed V and J ends, which lost 0 bases and 2 bases, there was a span of 8 bases. In nucleotides, the CDR3 is TGTGCCTGGAGTGTAGAGGGCCCCTACGAGCAGTACTTC. It codes for CAWSVEGPYEQYF.

The chain links TRBV6-1 to TRBJ2-7, with D unclear. Looked up from germline, CDR1 is MNHNS and CDR2 is SASEGT. This CDR3 contains 12 residues. Trimming took off 4 bases at V and 3 bases at J, with 7 bases between the two ends. CDR3 residues: CASSVEIYEQYF. CDR3 nucleotides: TGTGCCAGCAGTGTAGAAATCTACGAGCAGTACTTC.

This chain connects TRBV4-1 to TRBJ1-2, with D possibly being TRBD1 (5 bases). Trimming took 1 base from V and 4 from J, leaving 19 bases between them. CDR3 length equals 17 residues. CDR1 and CDR2 from the germline V gene are MGHRA and YSYEKL. For the CDR3, the DNA is TGCGCCAGCAGCCAAGGGGGCCTGGATCTTTCGGTCTATGGCTACACCTTC. Protein sequence: CASSQGGLDLSVYGYTF.

In its sample, this clone was seen a few times. This chain links TRBV7-9 with TRBJ1-6; D unclear. Per germline, CDR1 SEHNR and CDR2 FQNEAQ (reference sequence). Trimming removed 0 bases at V and 1 base at J, with 7 bases between. The CDR3 covers 16 residues. CDR3 loop: CASSLASGSYNSPLHF. The CDR3, as DNA: TGTGCCAGCAGCTTAGCGTCAGGTTCCTATAATTCACCCCTCCACTTT.

The chain has TRBV9 and TRBJ2-5, with unresolved D. The CDR3 contains 14 residues. Per the germline V gene, CDR1 is SGDLS and CDR2 is YYNGEE. Trimming took 0 bases from V and 13 from J, leaving 19 bases between them. CDR3 loop: CASSVEDDSLQLYF. In DNA, the CDR3 is TGTGCCAGCAGCGTAGAGGATGACTCCCTACAACTGTACTTC.

This clone appeared once. The rearrangement links TRBV18 to TRBJ2-7, with D perhaps TRBD1 (5 bases). The V gene's germline CDR1 is KGHSH and CDR2 LQKENI. Between the trimmed V and J ends, which lost 3 bases and 3 bases, there was a span of 6 bases. The CDR3 contains 12 residues. CDR3 bases: TGTGCCAGCTCACCGACAGTCTACGAGCAGTACTTC. Amino acid sequence: CASSPTVYEQYF.

This clone occurred once. V and J are TRBV7-2 and TRBJ2-7; TRBD2 matches at 11 bases. There are 17 residues in the CDR3. V gave up 5 bases and J gave up 7 bases; unmatched junction bases: 16. Germline assignment: CDR1 SGHTA and CDR2 FQGNSA. The CDR3 loop reads CASSLQGWLAGGDEQYF. CDR3 in DNA: TGTGCCAGCAGCCTTCAGGGGTGGCTAGCGGGGGGAGATGAGCAGTACTTC.

The V call is TRBV27, the J call TRBJ1-1; D gene ambiguous. The length of the CDR3 is 14 residues. Looked up from germline, CDR1 is MNHEY and CDR2 is SMNVEV (reference sequence). The V gene lost 5 bases and the J gene lost 1 base, with 11 bases spanning the gap. CDR3 coding DNA: TGTGCCAGCAGTGCGTCCCGGGGGAACACTGAAGCTTTCTTT. Its protein product is CASSASRGNTEAFF.

This chain connects TRBV12-5 to TRBJ2-3, with 9 bases matching TRBD1. J lost 1 base, V lost 0 bases, and 8 bases had no gene match. CDR1 is LGHNT and CDR2 is FRNRAP in the germline V gene. This CDR3 is built from 18 residues. In DNA form, the CDR3 reads TGTGCTAGTGGTTTGGTAGTCACCCGGACAGGGGGCACAGATACGCAGTATTTT. Protein product: CASGLVVTRTGGTDTQYF.

This clone has only one observation. V and J are TRBV4-1 and TRBJ1-1; the match to TRBD1 covers 11 bases. Trimming took 1 base from V and 3 from J; bases not matched to a gene: 4. This CDR3 region has 16 residues. Germline-derived CDR1 and CDR2 are MGHRA and YSYEKL. In DNA form, the CDR3 reads TGCGCCAGCAGCCAAGCCCGGACAGGGGGCTACACTGAAGCTTTCTTT. Translating gives CASSQARTGGYTEAFF.

The chain has TRBV9 and TRBJ2-6; TRBD1 aligns across 9 bases. This CDR3 is 18 amino acids long. Germline CDR1 and CDR2: SGDLS and YYNGEE. Trimming cost V 3 bases and J 10 bases; bases outside gene matches: 17. CDR3 sequence (DNA): TGTGCCAGCAGCGGGGCTTGGGGGACGACAGGGGGGCGAAACGTCCTGACTTTC. This sequence encodes CASSGAWGTTGGRNVLTF.

This clone was observed a handful of times. V gene TRBV30 combines with J gene TRBJ2-1; 11 bases agree with TRBD2. Losses at the gene ends were 1 base for V and 4 bases for J; bases not matched to a gene: 9. The CDR3 loop spans 17 amino acids. Germline CDR1 and CDR2: GTSNPN and SVGIG (reference sequence). CDR3 coding DNA: TGTGCCTGGAGTGGAGCGGCTAGCGGGGGGACATACAATGAGCAGTTCTTC. Translated: CAWSGAASGGTYNEQFF. Combining the CDR3 with reference TRBV30 and TRBJ2-1 gives the whole variable domain SQTIHQWPATLVQPVGSPLSLECTVEGTSNPNLYWYRQAAGRGLQLLFYSVGIGQISSEVPQNLSASRPQDRQFILSSKKLLLSDSGFYLCAWSGAASGGTYNEQFFGPGTRLTVL.

CDR3 residues: CASSSQTGGIDGYTF. The CDR3 nucleotides read TGTGCCAGCAGCTCTCAGACAGGGGGAATTGATGGCTACACCTTC. This rearrangement joins TRBV7-3 to TRBJ1-2, with 9 bases matching TRBD1. The CDR3 loop spans 15 amino acids. V lost 4 bases, J lost 6 bases, and 9 bases stayed unmatched. Germline V gene data show CDR1 as SGHTA and CDR2 as FQGTGA.

The CDR3 region has the DNA TGCGCCAGCAGCGCCGTTCCGGGTGGAGACTATGGCTACACCTTC. Encoded protein: CASSAVPGGDYGYTF. V gene TRBV5-1 combines with J gene TRBJ1-2; no clear D. CDR3 size: 15 residues. Germline V gene lookup returns CDR1 SGHRS and CDR2 YFSETQ. V lost 4 bases to trimming and J lost 3 bases, with 16 bases between them.

The rearrangement links TRBV7-3 to TRBJ1-1; perhaps TRBD1 as D (5 bases). This CDR3 is 13 amino acids long. Germline CDR1 and CDR2: SGHTA and FQGTGA. V was trimmed by 5 bases and J by 4 bases, leaving 11 bases between them. CDR3 residues: CASSPAGRTEAFF. The CDR3 DNA reads TGTGCCAGCAGCCCCGCAGGGCGCACTGAAGCTTTCTTT.

This clone appeared a few times. The gene calls are TRBV6-4 and TRBJ2-3, with a weak D call TRBD2 (6 bases). Trimming pared 4 bases from V and 4 bases from J, leaving 12 bases between. The CDR3 consists of 14 residues. The germline V gene has CDR1 MRHNA and CDR2 SNTAGT. This CDR3 is CASSGGDAADTQYF. As DNA, the CDR3 is TGTGCCAGCAGTGGGGGGGACGCGGCAGATACGCAGTATTTT.

This chain links TRBV5-4 with TRBJ2-7, with D possibly being TRBD2 (6 bases). The CDR3 loop spans 13 amino acids. The V gene's germline CDR1 is SGHNT and CDR2 YYREEE (reference sequence). Deletions cut 2 bases from V and 2 bases from J, with 8 bases between. CDR3 loop: CASSFGGAYEQYF. The CDR3 coding sequence is TGTGCCAGCAGCTTTGGAGGGGCCTACGAGCAGTACTTC.

This chain links TRBV19 with TRBJ2-7; 7 bases line up with TRBD1. Germline V lookup: CDR1 LNHDA, CDR2 SQIVND (reference sequence). The J segment lost 6 bases and the V segment lost 7 bases, leaving 15 bases of the junction unmatched. The CDR3 extends over 15 amino acids. The CDR3 spells CASMPSQTGFGEQYF. The CDR3 coding sequence is TGTGCCAGTATGCCTTCACAGACAGGGTTCGGCGAGCAGTACTTC.

The chain uses TRBV9 and TRBJ2-1, with D perhaps matching TRBD2 (6 bases). Germline CDR1 and CDR2: SGDLS and YYNGEE. The CDR3 is 15 residues long. V dropped 0 bases and J dropped 7 bases, with 14 bases sitting between them. The CDR3 spells CASSVVHAGRNEQFF. CDR3 sequence (DNA): TGTGCCAGCAGCGTAGTTCATGCAGGGAGGAATGAGCAGTTCTTC.